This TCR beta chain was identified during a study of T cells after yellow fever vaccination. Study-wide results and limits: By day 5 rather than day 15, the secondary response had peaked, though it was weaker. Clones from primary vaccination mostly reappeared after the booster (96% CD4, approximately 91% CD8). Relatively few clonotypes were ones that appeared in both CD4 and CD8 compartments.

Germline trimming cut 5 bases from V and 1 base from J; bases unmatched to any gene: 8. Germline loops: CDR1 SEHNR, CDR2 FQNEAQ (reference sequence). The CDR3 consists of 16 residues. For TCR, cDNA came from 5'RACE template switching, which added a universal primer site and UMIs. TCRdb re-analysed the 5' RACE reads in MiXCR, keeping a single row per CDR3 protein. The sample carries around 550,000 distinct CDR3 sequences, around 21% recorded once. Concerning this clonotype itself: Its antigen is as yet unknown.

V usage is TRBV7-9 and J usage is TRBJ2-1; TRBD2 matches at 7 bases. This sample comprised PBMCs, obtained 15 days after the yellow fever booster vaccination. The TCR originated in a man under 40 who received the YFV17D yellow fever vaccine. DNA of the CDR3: TGTGCCAGCAGCCATTGGGAGGGCCGGTCCTACAATGAGCAGTTCTTC. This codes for CASSHWEGRSYNEQFF.